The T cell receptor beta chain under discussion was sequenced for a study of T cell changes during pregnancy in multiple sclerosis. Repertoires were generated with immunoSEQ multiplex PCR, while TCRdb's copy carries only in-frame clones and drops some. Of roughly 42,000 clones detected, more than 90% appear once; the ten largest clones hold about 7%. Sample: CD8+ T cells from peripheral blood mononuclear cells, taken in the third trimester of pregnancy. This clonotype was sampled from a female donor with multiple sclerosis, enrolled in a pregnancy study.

CDR3: CASSLGTDRGGNQPQHF. The CDR3, as DNA: TGTGCCAGCAGCTTGGGGACCGACAGGGGAGGCAATCAGCCCCAGCATTTT. The chain recombines TRBV5-6 with TRBJ1-5, with TRBD1 identical over 8 bases. Per germline, CDR1 SGHDT and CDR2 YYEEEE. This CDR3 has 17 amino acids. Trimming took 0 bases from V and 2 from J; bases not matched to a gene: 7.